The entry below describes one T cell receptor (beta chain). Antigen: not known. This entry belongs to a study of shared clonotypes between healthy human individuals. Study results and caveats: Four donors showed sharing of about 4.7% of naive CD4 clonotypes.

The donors were adults (healthy and HIV-negative) with no recent acute infections or vaccinations. Only Caucasian adults living in Nashville, Tennessee served as donors. Clones were sequenced by immunoSEQ multiplex PCR, and TCRdb holds only the in-frame ones, with some missing. The sample records roughly 680,000 clones, about two thirds being singletons. Germline V lookup: CDR1 DFQATT, CDR2 SNEGSKA (reference sequence). CDR3 length: 11 residues. V lost 5 bases and J 6 bases, leaving 10 bases between the germline ends. The V gene is TRBV20-1, the J gene TRBJ1-2, with D unclear. This TCR came from a woman in her twenties or thirties in good health. Sequenced sample: memory CD4+ T cells sorted from blood. Documented subset: CD45RA-negative fraction. The CDR3 coding sequence is TGCAGTGCTCGTAAAGGCAATGGCTACACCTTC. It encodes CSARKGNGYTF.